The clone carrying this T cell receptor beta chain showed up many times. Stated time point: patch test 3, about 24 weeks after DPC sensitization. Treatment in this sample: therapeutic diphenylcyclopropenone sensitization with weekly scalp DPC. With 10 bases clipped from V and 1 base from J, the junction kept 3 bases outside the gene matches. This CDR3 is 13 amino acids long. CDR1 WSHSY and CDR2 SAAADI come from the germline V gene. The data belong to a study of human T cells and chemical hapten exposure. MiXCR, run by TCRdb on the RACE reads, gives a single entry per CDR3 protein. The sample has under 200,000 distinct CDR3 sequences, approximately 30% seen once; the top ten hold around 1.9%.

The source material was whole blood, sampled in connection with sensitization to the hapten diphenylcyclopropenone (DPC). The TCR sequence derives from a woman in her late teens or twenties with alopecia areata. Some clones in this sample may be carry-over from other donors' samples. The chain links TRBV10-2 to TRBJ1-1; TRBD1 agrees at 10 bases. CDR3 residues: CATGDRGNTEAFF. The CDR3 bases are TGCGCCACCGGGGACAGGGGGAACACTGAAGCTTTCTTT.